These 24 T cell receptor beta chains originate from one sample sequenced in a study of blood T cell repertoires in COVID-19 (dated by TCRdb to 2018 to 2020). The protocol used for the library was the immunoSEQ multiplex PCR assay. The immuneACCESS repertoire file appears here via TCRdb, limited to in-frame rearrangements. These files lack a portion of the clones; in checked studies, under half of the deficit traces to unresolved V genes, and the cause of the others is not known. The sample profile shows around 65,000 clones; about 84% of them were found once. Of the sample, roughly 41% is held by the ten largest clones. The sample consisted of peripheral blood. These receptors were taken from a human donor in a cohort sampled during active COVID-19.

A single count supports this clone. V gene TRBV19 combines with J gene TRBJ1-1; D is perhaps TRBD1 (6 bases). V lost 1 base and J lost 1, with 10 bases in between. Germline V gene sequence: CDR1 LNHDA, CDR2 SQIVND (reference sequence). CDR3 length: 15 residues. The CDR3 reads CASSIGFRGNTEAFF. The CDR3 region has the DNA TGTGCCAGTAGTATAGGATTCAGGGGGAACACTGAAGCTTTCTTT.

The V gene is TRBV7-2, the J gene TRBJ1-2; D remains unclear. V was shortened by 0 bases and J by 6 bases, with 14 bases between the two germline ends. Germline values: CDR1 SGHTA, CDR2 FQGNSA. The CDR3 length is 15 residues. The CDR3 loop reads CASSLALRVYNGYTF. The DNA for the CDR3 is TGTGCCAGCAGCTTAGCGCTGAGGGTTTACAATGGCTACACCTTC.

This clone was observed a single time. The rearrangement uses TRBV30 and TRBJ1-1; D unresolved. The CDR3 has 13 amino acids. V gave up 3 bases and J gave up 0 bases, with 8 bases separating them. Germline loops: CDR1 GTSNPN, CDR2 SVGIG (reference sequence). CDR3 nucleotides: TGTGCCTGGAGAGAAGGAGTGAACACTGAAGCTTTCTTT. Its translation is CAWREGVNTEAFF.

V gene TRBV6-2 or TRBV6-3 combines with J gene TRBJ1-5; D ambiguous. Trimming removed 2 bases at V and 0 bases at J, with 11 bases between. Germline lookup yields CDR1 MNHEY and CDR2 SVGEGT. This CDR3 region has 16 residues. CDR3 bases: TGTGCCAGCAGTTACCTAAGTCGGAGTAGCAATCAGCCCCAGCATTTT. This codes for CASSYLSRSSNQPQHF.

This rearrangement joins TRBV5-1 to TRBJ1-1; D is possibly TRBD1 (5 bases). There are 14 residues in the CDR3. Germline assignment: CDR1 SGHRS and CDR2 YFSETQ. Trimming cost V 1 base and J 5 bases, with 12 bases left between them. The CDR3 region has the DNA TGCGCCAGCAGCTTGTCGGGGGGAAAAACTGAAGCTTTCTTT. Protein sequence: CASSLSGGKTEAFF.

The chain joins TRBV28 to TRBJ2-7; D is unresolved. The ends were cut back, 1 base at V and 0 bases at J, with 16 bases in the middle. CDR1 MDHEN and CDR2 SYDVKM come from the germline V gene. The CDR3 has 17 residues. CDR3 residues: CASSLSAAAPGSYEQYF. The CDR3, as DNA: TGTGCCAGCAGTTTATCCGCCGCGGCCCCGGGCTCCTACGAGCAGTACTTC. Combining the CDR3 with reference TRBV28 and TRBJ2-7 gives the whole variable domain DVKVTQSSRYLVKRTGEKVFLECVQDMDHENMFWYRQDPGLGLRLIYFSYDVKMKEKGDIPEGYSVSREKKERFSLILESASTNQTSMYLCASSLSAAAPGSYEQYFGPGTRLTVT.

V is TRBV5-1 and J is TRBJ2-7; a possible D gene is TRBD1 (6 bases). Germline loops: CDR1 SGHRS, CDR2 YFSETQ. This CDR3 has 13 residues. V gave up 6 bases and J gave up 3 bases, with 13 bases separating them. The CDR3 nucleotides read TGCGCCAGCACCAACCAGGGGAACTACGAGCAGTACTTC. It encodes CASTNQGNYEQYF.

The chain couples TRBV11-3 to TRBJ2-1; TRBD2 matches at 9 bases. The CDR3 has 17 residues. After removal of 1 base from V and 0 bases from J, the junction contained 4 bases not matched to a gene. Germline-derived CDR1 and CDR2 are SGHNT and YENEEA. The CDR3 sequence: CASSLVGGGASYNEQFF. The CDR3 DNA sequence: TGTGCCAGCAGCTTAGTGGGCGGGGGGGCCTCCTACAATGAGCAGTTCTTC.

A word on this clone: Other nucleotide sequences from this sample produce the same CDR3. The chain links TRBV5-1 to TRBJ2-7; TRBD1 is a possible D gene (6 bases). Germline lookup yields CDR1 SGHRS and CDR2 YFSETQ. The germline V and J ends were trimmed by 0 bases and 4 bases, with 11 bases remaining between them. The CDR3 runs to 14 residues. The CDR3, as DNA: TGCGCCAGCAGCTTGGCAGGGGAAGGGTACGAGCAGTACTTC. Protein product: CASSLAGEGYEQYF.

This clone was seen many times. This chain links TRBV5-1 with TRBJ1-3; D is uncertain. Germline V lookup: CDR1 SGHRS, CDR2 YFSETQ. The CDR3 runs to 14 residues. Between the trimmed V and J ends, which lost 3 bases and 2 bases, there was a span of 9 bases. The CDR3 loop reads CASSSAIPGNTIYF. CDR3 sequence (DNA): TGCGCCAGCAGCTCCGCGATCCCTGGAAACACCATATATTTT.

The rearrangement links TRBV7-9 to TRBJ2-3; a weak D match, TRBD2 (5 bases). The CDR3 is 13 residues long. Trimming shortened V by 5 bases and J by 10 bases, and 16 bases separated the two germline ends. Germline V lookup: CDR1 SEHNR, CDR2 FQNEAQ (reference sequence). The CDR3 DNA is TGTGCCAGCAGCCAGATCGATCCGCGGGCGCAGTATTTT. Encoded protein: CASSQIDPRAQYF.

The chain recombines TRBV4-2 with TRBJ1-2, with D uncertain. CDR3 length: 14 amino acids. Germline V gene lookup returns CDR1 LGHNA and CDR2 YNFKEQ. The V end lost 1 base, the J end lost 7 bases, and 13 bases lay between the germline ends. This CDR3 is CASSQGRGLSGYTF. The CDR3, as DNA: TGTGCCAGCAGCCAAGGGAGAGGTCTCTCTGGCTACACCTTC.

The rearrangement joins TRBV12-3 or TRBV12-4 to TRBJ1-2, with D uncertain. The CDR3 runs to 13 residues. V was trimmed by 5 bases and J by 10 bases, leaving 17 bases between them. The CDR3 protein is CASSLSPVHDYTF. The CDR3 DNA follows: TGTGCCAGCAGTCTAAGCCCTGTTCACGACTACACCTTC.

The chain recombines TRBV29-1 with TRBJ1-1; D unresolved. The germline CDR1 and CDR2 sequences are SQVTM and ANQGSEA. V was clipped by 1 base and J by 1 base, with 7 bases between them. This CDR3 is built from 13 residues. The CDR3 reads CSVEGHWNTEAFF. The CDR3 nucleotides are TGCAGCGTTGAAGGACATTGGAACACTGAAGCTTTCTTT.

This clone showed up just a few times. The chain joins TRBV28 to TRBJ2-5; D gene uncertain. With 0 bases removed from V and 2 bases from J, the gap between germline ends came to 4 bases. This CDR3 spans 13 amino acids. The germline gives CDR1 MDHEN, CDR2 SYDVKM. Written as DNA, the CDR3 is TGTGCCAGCAGTTTATGGAGACAAGAGACCCAGTACTTC. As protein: CASSLWRQETQYF.

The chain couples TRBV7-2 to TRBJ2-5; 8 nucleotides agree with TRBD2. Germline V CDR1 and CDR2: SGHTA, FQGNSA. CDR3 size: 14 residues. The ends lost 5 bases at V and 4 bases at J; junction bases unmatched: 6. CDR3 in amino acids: CASSLGGALETQYF. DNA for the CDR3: TGTGCCAGCAGCCTCGGGGGGGCCCTAGAGACCCAGTACTTC.

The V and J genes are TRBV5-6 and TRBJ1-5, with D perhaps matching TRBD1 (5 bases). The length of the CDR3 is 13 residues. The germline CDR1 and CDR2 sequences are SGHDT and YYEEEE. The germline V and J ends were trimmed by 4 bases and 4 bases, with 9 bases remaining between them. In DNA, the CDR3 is TGTGCCAGCAGCGTCCAGGGAAATCAGCCCCAGCATTTT. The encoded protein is CASSVQGNQPQHF.

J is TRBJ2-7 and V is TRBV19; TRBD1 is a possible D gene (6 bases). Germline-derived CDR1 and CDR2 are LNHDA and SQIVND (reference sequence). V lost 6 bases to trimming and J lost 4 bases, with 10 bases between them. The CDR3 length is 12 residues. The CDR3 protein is CASSPQGYEQYF. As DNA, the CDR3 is TGTGCCAGTAGCCCACAGGGTTACGAGCAGTACTTC.

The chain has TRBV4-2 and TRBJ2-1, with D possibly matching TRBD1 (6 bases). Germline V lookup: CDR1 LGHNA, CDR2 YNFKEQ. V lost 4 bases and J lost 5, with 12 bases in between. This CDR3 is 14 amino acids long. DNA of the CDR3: TGTGCCAGCAGCCGACAAGGGGGTAACAATGAGCAGTTCTTC. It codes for CASSRQGGNNEQFF.

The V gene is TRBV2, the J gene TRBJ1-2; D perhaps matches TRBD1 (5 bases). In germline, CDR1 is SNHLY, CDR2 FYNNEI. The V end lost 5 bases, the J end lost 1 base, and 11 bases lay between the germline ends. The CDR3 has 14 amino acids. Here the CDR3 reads CASSTDSVNYGYTF. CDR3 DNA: TGTGCCAGCAGTACCGACAGTGTTAACTATGGCTACACCTTC.

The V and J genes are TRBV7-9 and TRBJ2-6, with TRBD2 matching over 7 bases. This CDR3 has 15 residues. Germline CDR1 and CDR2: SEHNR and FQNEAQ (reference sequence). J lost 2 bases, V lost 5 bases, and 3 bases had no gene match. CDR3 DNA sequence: TGTGCCAGCAGCGCTCGGGGGGCTGGGGCCAACGTCCTGACTTTC. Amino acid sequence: CASSARGAGANVLTF.

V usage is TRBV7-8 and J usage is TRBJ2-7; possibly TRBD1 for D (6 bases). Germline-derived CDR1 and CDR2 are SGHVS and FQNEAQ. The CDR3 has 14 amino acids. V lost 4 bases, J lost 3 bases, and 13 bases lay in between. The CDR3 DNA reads TGTGCCAGCAGCTATGGACAGTCGGACTACGAGCAGTACTTC. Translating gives CASSYGQSDYEQYF.

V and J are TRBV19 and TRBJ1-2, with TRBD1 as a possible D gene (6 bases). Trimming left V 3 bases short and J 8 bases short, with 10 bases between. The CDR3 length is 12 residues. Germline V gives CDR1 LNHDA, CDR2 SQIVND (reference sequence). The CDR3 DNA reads TGTGCCAGTAGTATGGGGGCCTGGGGCTACACCTTC. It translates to CASSMGAWGYTF.

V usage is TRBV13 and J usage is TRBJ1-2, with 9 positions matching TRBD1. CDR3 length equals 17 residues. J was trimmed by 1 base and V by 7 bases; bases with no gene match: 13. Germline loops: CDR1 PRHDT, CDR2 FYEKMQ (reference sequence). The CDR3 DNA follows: TGTGCCAGCACTTACGACGAGGGACAGGGAATTAACTATGGCTACACCTTC. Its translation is CASTYDEGQGINYGYTF.